This T cell receptor beta chain derives from a study of blood T cells in healthy people across ages. This clonotype was counted between two and nine times. This CDR3 is built from 15 residues. Germline lookup yields CDR1 LNHNV and CDR2 YYDKDF (reference sequence). The authors ran a second PCR of about 7 to 11 cycles using a sample-barcoded 5' primer and a J-beta primer mix. Via MiXCR, TCRdb re-called the 5' RACE reads, giving one row per CDR3 protein. The sample includes about 970,000 distinct CDR3 sequences, roughly 51% seen only once; the top ten take about a fifth. The donors, all healthy, were Caucasians living in Russia, aged roughly 6 to 100.

The chain couples TRBV15 to TRBJ2-7; TRBD1 matches 7 bases. The last part of the DNA fits TRBJ2-5 better; the J call may be wrong. The receptor comes from a woman aged 55-70 years in good health. Sequencing input: blood. CDR3 coding DNA: TGTGCCACCAGCAGACCGGACAGGACTGGTGAGACCCAGTACTTC. It codes for CATSRPDRTGETQYF.